Detailed here is one T cell receptor beta chain. Its target is unknown. Cells were stimulated with overlapping HIV-1 Gag 15-mer peptides. CD40L/CD69 double-negative CD45RO-high memory CD4+ T cells were collected. Before stimulation, PBMCs underwent CD8+ T cell depletion. This sample was included in a study of persistence of HIV-infected CD4 T cells. Study outcomes and limitations: TCR analyses could not target the rare provirus-carrying CMV-responding cells. Antigen-responding cells were enriched for degenerate expanded CDR3beta sequences.

The libraries were made with immunoSEQ version 4 in survey mode. Here immunoSEQ multiplex PCR was the method, and the copy in TCRdb shows in-frame clones only, minus some. Seen here are tens of thousands of clones, roughly 74% observed once, and the top ten hold 13% to 15%. V lost 7 bases and J 2 bases, leaving 7 bases between the germline ends. Germline V gives CDR1 DFQATT, CDR2 SNEGSKA (reference sequence). This CDR3 comprises 11 residues. Here the sequenced sample was CD4+ T cells sorted from PBMCs after roughly 18-hour stimulation, taken from a patient who received antiretroviral therapy. This receptor was identified in an adult man with HIV who was CMV-seropositive. V is TRBV20-1 and J is TRBJ2-3; D call uncertain. CDR3 bases: TGCAGTGAGTCCGCCACAGATACGCAGTATTTT. Protein product: CSESATDTQYF.